This T cell receptor beta chain was recovered during a study of human T cells and chemical hapten exposure. This clonotype came up many times. Via MiXCR, TCRdb re-called the RACE reads, giving one row per CDR3 protein. The table shows 75,000 to 90,000 distinct CDR3 sequences, with roughly 10% occurring only once. Time point given: patch test 3, about 24 weeks after DPC sensitization. Treatment here: therapeutic diphenylcyclopropenone sensitization with weekly scalp DPC. Germline V CDR1 and CDR2: SEHNR, FQNEAQ (reference sequence). V lost 7 bases and J lost 4, with 28 bases in between. The CDR3 has 18 amino acids.

This chain links TRBV7-9 with TRBJ2-5; D may be TRBD1 (6 bases). This specimen was whole blood, taken in connection with sensitization to the hapten diphenylcyclopropenone (DPC). The sequence came from a woman aged 45 to 65 with alopecia areata. Some clones in this sample may be carry-over from other donors' samples. In DNA, the CDR3 is TGTGCCAGCATGCCCAGGGGATCCGGGACCTCCCGTCGAGAGACCCAGTACTTC. Translated: CASMPRGSGTSRRETQYF.